The text below deals with one T cell receptor (beta chain). Clones were sequenced by immunoSEQ multiplex PCR, and TCRdb holds only the in-frame ones, with some missing. The table includes under 25,000 clones, approximately 81% detected once. The data are from a study of somatic mutations in cytotoxic T cells in rheumatoid arthritis. The specimen was CD8+ T cells sorted from blood. The clonotype comes from a woman between 40 and 50 years old with rheumatoid arthritis.

As DNA, the CDR3 is TGTGCCAGCCAGGGTCGGTACGAGCAGTACTTC. Translation gives CASQGRYEQYF. The genes are TRBV7-9 and TRBJ2-7; D is perhaps TRBD1 (5 bases). Germline V gene sequence: CDR1 SEHNR, CDR2 FQNEAQ (reference sequence). The length of the CDR3 is 11 residues. Trimming pared 8 bases from V and 4 bases from J, leaving 9 bases between. The full variable domain, in which reference TRBV7-9 and TRBJ2-7 provide the parts outside the CDR3, is DTGVSQNPRHKITKRGQNVTFRCDPISEHNRLYWYRQTLGQGPEFLTYFQNEAQLEKSRLLSDRFSAERPKGSFSTLEIQRTEQGDSAMYLCASQGRYEQYFGPGTRLTVT.